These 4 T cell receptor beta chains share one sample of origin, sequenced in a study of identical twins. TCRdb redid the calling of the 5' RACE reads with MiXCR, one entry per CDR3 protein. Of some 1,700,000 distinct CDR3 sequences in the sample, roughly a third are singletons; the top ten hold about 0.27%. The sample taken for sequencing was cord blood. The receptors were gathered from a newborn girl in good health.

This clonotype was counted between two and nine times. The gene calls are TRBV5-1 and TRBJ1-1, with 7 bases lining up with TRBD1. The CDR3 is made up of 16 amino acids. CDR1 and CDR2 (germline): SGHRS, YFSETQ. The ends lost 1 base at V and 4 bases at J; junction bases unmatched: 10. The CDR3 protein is CASSLSLTGLGTEAFF. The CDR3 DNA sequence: TGCGCCAGCAGCTTGTCCCTGACAGGGCTTGGCACTGAAGCTTTCTTT.

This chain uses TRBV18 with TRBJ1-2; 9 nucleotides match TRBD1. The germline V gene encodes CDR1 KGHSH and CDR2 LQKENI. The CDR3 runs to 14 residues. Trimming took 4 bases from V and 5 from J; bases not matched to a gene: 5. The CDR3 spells CASSLRDREYGYTF. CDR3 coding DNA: TGTGCCAGCTCACTAAGGGACAGGGAGTATGGCTACACCTTC. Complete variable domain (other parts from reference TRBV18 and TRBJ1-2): NAGVMQNPRHLVRRRGQEARLRCSPMKGHSHVYWYRQLPEEGLKFMVYLQKENIIDESGMPKERFSAEFPKEGPSILRIQQVVRGDSAAYFCASSLRDREYGYTFGSGTRLTVV.

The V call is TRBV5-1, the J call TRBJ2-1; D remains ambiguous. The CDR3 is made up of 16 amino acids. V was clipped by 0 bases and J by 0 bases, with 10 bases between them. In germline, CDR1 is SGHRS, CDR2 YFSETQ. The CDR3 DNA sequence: TGCGCCAGCAGCTTGGGTACCCAACTCTCCTACAATGAGCAGTTCTTC. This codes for CASSLGTQLSYNEQFF.

CDR3 bases: TGCAGTGCTAGACTGTCTAGCGGGCCGCTCTACGAGCAGTACTTC. Translating it yields CSARLSSGPLYEQYF. The chain combines TRBV20-1 with TRBJ2-7; 8 bases align to TRBD2. CDR3 length: 15 residues. Germline V gene sequence: CDR1 DFQATT, CDR2 SNEGSKA (reference sequence). Losses at the gene ends were 2 bases for V and 3 bases for J; bases not matched to a gene: 9.